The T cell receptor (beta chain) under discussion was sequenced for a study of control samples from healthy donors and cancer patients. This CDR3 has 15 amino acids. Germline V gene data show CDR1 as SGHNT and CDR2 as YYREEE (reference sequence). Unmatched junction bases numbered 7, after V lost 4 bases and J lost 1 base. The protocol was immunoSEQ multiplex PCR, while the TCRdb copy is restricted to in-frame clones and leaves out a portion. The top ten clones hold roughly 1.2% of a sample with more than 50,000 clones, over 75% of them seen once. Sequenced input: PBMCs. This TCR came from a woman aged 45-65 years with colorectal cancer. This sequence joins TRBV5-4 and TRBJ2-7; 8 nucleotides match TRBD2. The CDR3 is CASSPRRGASYEQYF. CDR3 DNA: TGTGCCAGCAGCCCACGGCGGGGGGCATCCTACGAGCAGTACTTC.